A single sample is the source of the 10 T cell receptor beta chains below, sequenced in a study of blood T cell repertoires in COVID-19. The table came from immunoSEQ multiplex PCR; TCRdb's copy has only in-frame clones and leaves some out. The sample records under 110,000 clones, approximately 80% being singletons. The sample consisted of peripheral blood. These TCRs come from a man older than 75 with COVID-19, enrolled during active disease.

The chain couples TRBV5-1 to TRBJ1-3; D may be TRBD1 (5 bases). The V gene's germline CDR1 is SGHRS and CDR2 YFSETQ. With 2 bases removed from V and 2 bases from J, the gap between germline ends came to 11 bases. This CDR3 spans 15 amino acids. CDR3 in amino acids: CASSFQGAAGNTIYF. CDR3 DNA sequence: TGCGCCAGCAGCTTTCAGGGCGCCGCTGGAAACACCATATATTTT.

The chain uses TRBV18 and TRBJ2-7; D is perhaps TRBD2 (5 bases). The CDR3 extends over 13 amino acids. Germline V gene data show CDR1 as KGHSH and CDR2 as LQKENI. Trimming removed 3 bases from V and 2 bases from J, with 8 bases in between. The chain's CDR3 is CASSPAGTYEQYF. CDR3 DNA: TGTGCCAGCTCACCGGCCGGGACCTACGAGCAGTACTTC.

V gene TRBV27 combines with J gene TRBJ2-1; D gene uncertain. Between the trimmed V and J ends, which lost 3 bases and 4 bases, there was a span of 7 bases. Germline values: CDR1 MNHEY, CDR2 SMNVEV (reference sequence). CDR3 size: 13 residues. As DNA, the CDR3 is TGTGCCAGCAGTTTTTCGGAGTACAATGAGCAGTTCTTC. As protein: CASSFSEYNEQFF.

CDR3 sequence (DNA): TGTGCCAGCAGCTTTAATCAGGGCCCCTACAATGAGCAGTTCTTC. This codes for CASSFNQGPYNEQFF. The rearrangement links TRBV11-2 to TRBJ2-1, with a tentative D call TRBD1 (5 bases). This CDR3 is built from 15 residues. The V end lost 3 bases, the J end lost 2 bases, and 11 bases lay between the germline ends. Looked up from germline, CDR1 is SGHAT and CDR2 is FQNNGV.

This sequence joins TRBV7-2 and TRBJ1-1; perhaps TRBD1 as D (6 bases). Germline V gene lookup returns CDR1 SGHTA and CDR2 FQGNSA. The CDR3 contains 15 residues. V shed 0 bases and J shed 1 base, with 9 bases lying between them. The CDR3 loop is CASSLAAGANTEAFF. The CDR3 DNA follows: TGTGCCAGCAGCTTAGCGGCAGGGGCGAACACTGAAGCTTTCTTT.

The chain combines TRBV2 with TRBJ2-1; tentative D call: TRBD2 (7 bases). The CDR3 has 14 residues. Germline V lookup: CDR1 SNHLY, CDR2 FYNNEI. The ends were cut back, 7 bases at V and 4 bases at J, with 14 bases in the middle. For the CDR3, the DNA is TGTGCCAGCACCACGGGGGGCCGGTACAATGAGCAGTTCTTC. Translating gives CASTTGGRYNEQFF. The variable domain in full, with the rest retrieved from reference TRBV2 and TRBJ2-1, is EPEVTQTPSHQVTQMGQEVILRCVPISNHLYFYWYRQILGQKVEFLVSFYNNEISEKSEIFDDQFSVERPDGSNFTLKIRSTKLEDSAMYFCASTTGGRYNEQFFGPGTRLTVL.

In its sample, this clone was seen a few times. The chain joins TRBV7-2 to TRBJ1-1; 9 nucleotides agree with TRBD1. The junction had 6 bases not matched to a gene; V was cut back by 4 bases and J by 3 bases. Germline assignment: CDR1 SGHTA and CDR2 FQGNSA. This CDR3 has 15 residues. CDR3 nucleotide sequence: TGTGCCAGCAGCTCTTGGGGACAGGGTTACACTGAAGCTTTCTTT. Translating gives CASSSWGQGYTEAFF.

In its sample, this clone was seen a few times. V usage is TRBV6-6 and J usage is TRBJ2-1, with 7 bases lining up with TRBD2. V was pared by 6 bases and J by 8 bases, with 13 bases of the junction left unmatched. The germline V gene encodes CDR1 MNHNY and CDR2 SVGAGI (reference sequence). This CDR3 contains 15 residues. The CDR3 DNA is TGTGCCAGCAGCCCCCGGCCCTCTCGGGGGGATGAGCAGTTCTTC. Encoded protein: CASSPRPSRGDEQFF.

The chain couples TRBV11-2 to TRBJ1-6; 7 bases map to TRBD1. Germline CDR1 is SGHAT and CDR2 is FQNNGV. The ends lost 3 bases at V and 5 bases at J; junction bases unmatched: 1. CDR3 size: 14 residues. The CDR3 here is CASSLGQHNSPLHF. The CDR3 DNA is TGTGCCAGCAGCTTGGGACAGCATAATTCACCCCTCCACTTT.

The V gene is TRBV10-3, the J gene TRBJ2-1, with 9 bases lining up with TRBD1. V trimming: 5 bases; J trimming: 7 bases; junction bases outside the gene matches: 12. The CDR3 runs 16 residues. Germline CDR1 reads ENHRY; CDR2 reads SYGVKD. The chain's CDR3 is CAISKGPGQGLNEQFF. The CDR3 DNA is TGTGCCATCAGTAAAGGGCCGGGACAGGGCCTGAATGAGCAGTTCTTC.